This T cell receptor (beta chain) is from a study of cytomegalovirus exposure and HLA in healthy donors. Likely unrecorded immune exposures existed in these nominally healthy donors. PCR employed 60 Vbeta and 13 Jbeta primers. The repertoire was sequenced with immunoSEQ multiplex PCR; TCRdb's copy has only in-frame clones and lacks some. The profile shows approximately 120,000 clones, 70% to 85% of them singletons. V dropped 4 bases and J dropped 13; count of bases not matched to a gene: 13. Germline lookup yields CDR1 SGHTA and CDR2 FQGNSA. This CDR3 has 14 residues. The gene calls are TRBV7-2 and TRBJ2-1, with TRBD2 matching 7 bases. The sequence was obtained from a woman aged 50 to 60 in good health and CMV-seronegative. The specimen sequenced was PBMCs. The CDR3 DNA reads TGTGCCAGCAGCTCCCCCTTCGGCGGGAGTTTACAGTTCTTC. Protein product: CASSSPFGGSLQFF. Filled out from reference TRBV7-2 and TRBJ2-1, the complete variable domain reads GAGVSQSPSNKVTEKGKDVELRCDPISGHTALYWYRQSLGQGLEFLIYFQGNSAPDKSGLPSDRFSAERTGGSVSTLTIQRTQQEDSAVYLCASSSPFGGSLQFFGPGTRLTVL.